The rows below give T cell receptor beta chains drawn from one sample of a study of cytomegalovirus exposure and HLA in healthy donors. Data came from immunoSEQ multiplex PCR; TCRdb stores just in-frame clones and leaves some out. This repertoire shows 100,000 to 150,000 clones, about 80% found once; its top ten account for 8.9%. Sequencing used PBMCs. All receptors come from a man in his thirties or forties in good health and CMV-seropositive. CDR3s include the opening cysteine and the closing phenylalanine or tryptophan. D genes are given only for firm matches. Where a row states a size, it is once, few, many or the class of an expanded clone; other rows omit it.

>TRBJ2-3|NA|TRBV6-6|NA
TGTGCCAGCAGTTACCCACCGGGAGATACGCAGTATTTT
CASSYPPGDTQYF
>TRBJ2-3|few|TRBV5-1|NA
TGCGCCAGCAGCCTCGGAGTTGCTAGCCGGGGCACAGATACGCAGTATTTT
CASSLGVASRGTDTQYF
>TRBJ2-5|NA|TRBV5-1|TRBD2
TGCGCCAGCAGCTTCCCCAGCGGGGGGCACGGGGAGACCCAGTACTTC
CASSFPSGGHGETQYF
>TRBJ2-3|NA|TRBV7-8|NA
TGTGCCAGCAGCTATCTCAGGGATACGCAGTATTTT
CASSYLRDTQYF
>TRBJ2-3|NA|TRBV5-4|TRBD1
TGTGCCAGCAGATTCGAGACAGGGAGCCCAGATACGCAGTATTTT
CASRFETGSPDTQYF
>TRBJ1-2|few|TRBV27|NA
TGTGCCAGCAGTTTATCAGGGGCTGAACCCTATGGCTACACCTTC
CASSLSGAEPYGYTF
>TRBJ2-7|NA|TRBV6-5|TRBD1
TGTGCCAGCAGGCCCGGGACAGGATCCTACGAGCAGTACTTC
CASRPGTGSYEQYF
>TRBJ1-2|NA|TRBV5-6|TRBD1
TGTGCCAGCAGCTGGGACAGGACCCTCTTAGGTGGCTACACCTTC
CASSWDRTLLGGYTF
>TRBJ2-7|NA|TRBV7-9|TRBD1
TGTGCCAGCAGCTTAGGGGGGGACAGGGTGGCCTACGAGCAGTACTTC
CASSLGGDRVAYEQYF
>TRBJ2-1|NA|TRBV5-5|TRBD1
TGTGCCAGCAGCATGGGACAGGGGGCGTATGAGCAGTTCTTC
CASSMGQGAYEQFF
>TRBJ1-1|once|TRBV5-1|NA
TGCGCCAGCAGCTTGGTTGGTCCTATCGGGGACACTGAAGCTTTCTTT
CASSLVGPIGDTEAFF
>TRBJ1-2|NA|TRBV5-1|TRBD1
TGCGCCAGCAGCTTATCGACAGGGGGAGAATTTGGCTACACCTTC
CASSLSTGGEFGYTF
>TRBJ1-3|few|TRBV19|NA
TGTGCCCCGAGCCCATGGAGCTCTGGAAACACCATATATTTT
CAPSPWSSGNTIYF
>TRBJ2-3|NA|TRBV7-2|NA
TGTGCCAGCAGCTTAGCGGCGGGGATCACAGATACGCAGTATTTT
CASSLAAGITDTQYF
>TRBJ2-3|few|TRBV2|NA
TGTGCCAACCAGGTTGACACAGATACGCAGTATTTT
CANQVDTDTQYF
>TRBJ2-1|NA|TRBV9|NA
TGTGCCAGCAGCGTACCGGGCTCCTACAATGAGCAGTTCTTC
CASSVPGSYNEQFF
>TRBJ1-1|NA|TRBV5-1|NA
TGCGCCAGCAGCCTGGGGGCTGCTTATGAAGCTTTCTTT
CASSLGAAYEAFF
>TRBJ1-1|once|TRBV5-5|NA
TGTGCCAGAAGCGGGCAGAACACTGAAGCTTTCTTT
CARSGQNTEAFF
>TRBJ1-1|once|TRBV19|TRBD1
TGTGCCAGTAGTATAGTGTTAAGGGGGCATGCTGAAGCTTTCTTT
CASSIVLRGHAEAFF
>TRBJ1-1|NA|TRBV19|TRBD1
TGTGCCAGTAGGTACAGGGGGCTGAACACTGAAGCTTTCTTT
CASRYRGLNTEAFF
>TRBJ2-3|few|TRBV6-5|TRBD2
TGTGCCAGCAGTTACGGTGCGGGGGGGGGAGATACGCAGTATTTT
CASSYGAGGGDTQYF
>TRBJ2-1|NA|TRBV2|NA
TGTGCCAGGGATGACCTGGGGGGCTCCTACAATGAGCAGTTCTTC
CARDDLGGSYNEQFF
>TRBJ2-7|NA|TRBV9|NA
TGTGCCAGCAGCGTAGCTACGGGATCCTACGAGCAGTACTTC
CASSVATGSYEQYF
>TRBJ2-5|NA|TRBV6-5|NA
TGTGCCAGCAGCCGAAACCGACAGCTACAAGAGACCCAGTACTTC
CASSRNRQLQETQYF
>TRBJ1-1|NA|TRBV27|NA
TGTGCCAGCAGTTTATTAGGGGGAACTGAAGCTTTCTTT
CASSLLGGTEAFF
>TRBJ2-6|NA|TRBV27|NA
TGTGCCAGCACCCCGGGGGTGCTGGGGGCCAACGTCCTGACTTTC
CASTPGVLGANVLTF
>TRBJ1-2|NA|TRBV21-1|NA
TGTGCCAGCAGCAAAATGAGGGAAGTCTATGGCTACACCTTC
CASSKMREVYGYTF
>TRBJ2-7|NA|TRBV5-1|NA
TGCGCCAGCAGACTCGGGTACGAGCAGTACTTC
CASRLGYEQYF
>TRBJ2-5|NA|TRBV7-3|NA
TGTGCCAGCAGCCAAAGGACAGTCCAAGAGACCCAGTACTTC
CASSQRTVQETQYF
>TRBJ2-7|few|TRBV11-2|TRBD2
TGTGCCAGCAGTGTAGCGGGGTCTCCCTCCTACGAGCAGTACTTC
CASSVAGSPSYEQYF
>TRBJ1-2|few|TRBV6-1|TRBD1
TGTGCCAGCAGTGAAGCCTCCGGCAGGGGGGTTGGCTACACCTTC
CASSEASGRGVGYTF
>TRBJ2-5|NA|TRBV14|TRBD1
TGTGCCAGCAGCCAAGATTTAGGACCTCCCAGGGGGGAGACCCAGTACTTC
CASSQDLGPPRGETQYF
>TRBJ1-3|NA|TRBV29-1|NA
TGCAGCGTTGAAGATCTTGGAAACACCATATATTTT
CSVEDLGNTIYF
>TRBJ1-2|NA|TRBV6-5|TRBD1
TGTGCCAGCAGTTACGTCAGGGGGCGACTTGGGGGTGGCTACACCTTC
CASSYVRGRLGGGYTF
>TRBJ2-1|once|TRBV6-1|NA
TGTGCCAGCAGGACCCCCTCGGCGGCTGAGCAGTTCTTC
CASRTPSAAEQFF
>TRBJ2-7|NA|TRBV12-5|TRBD1
TGTGCTAGTGGTCCCCGGACAGGCTTATACGAGCAGTACTTC
CASGPRTGLYEQYF
>TRBJ2-2|once|TRBV10-3|NA
TGTGCCATCAGGATCACGGACACCGGTGCCGGGGAGCTGTTTTTT
CAIRITDTGAGELFF
>TRBJ1-5|few|TRBV5-1|TRBD1
TGCGCCAGCAGCTTACAGGGGGGTTCCCAGCCCCAGCATTTT
CASSLQGGSQPQHF
>TRBJ1-1|NA|TRBV5-8|NA
TGTGCCAGCCCCTTTGAGGCAGGGGTGAACACTGAAGCTTTCTTT
CASPFEAGVNTEAFF
>TRBJ2-5|NA|TRBV10-3|NA
TGTGCCATCAGCGGGGGAGACCAAGAGACCCAGTACTTC
CAISGGDQETQYF
>TRBJ2-5|few|TRBV12-2|NA
TGTGCAAGTCGCTTTACCGCTGGACCCTTAGGGGATCGAGAGACCCAGTACTTC
CASRFTAGPLGDRETQYF
>TRBJ1-3|NA|TRBV5-6|NA
TGTGCCAGCAGGAAAACAGGGAACCCTGGAAACACCATATATTTT
CASRKTGNPGNTIYF
>TRBJ1-2|NA|TRBV30|TRBD1
TGTGCCTGGAGTCCTGGACAGGCCGGCTACACCTTC
CAWSPGQAGYTF
>TRBJ1-1|NA|TRBV6-1|NA
TGTGCCAGCAGTGATGAAAGGTGGGAGTCGAAAGCCTTCTTT
CASSDERWESKAFF
>TRBJ1-4|NA|TRBV10-3|NA
TGTGCCACCCGCCCGGGATCTAATGAAAAACTGTTTTTT
CATRPGSNEKLFF
>TRBJ2-7|NA|TRBV5-6|TRBD2
TGTGCCAGCAGCTTTAGCGGGAACGAGCAGTACTTC
CASSFSGNEQYF
>TRBJ2-7|NA|TRBV13|NA
TGTGCCAGCAGCCCGCAGGTGGGGGGTAGCTCCTACGAGCAGTACTTC
CASSPQVGGSSYEQYF
>TRBJ2-7|NA|TRBV4-1|NA
TGCGCCAGCAGCCCTTGGGCCTTAAGCTCCTACGAGCAGTACTTC
CASSPWALSSYEQYF
>TRBJ1-2|NA|TRBV19|NA
TGTGCCAGTAGTATTGGGGGGGGAAATGGCTACACCTTC
CASSIGGGNGYTF
>TRBJ2-5|NA|TRBV12-5|TRBD2
TGTGCTAGTGCTTCAGTAGCGGGAGGGGAGACCCAGTACTTC
CASASVAGGETQYF
>TRBJ2-7|NA|TRBV11-3|TRBD1
TGTGCCAGCAGCTTAGAGGGGGACAGCTCCTACGAGCAGTACTTC
CASSLEGDSSYEQYF
>TRBJ1-1|NA|TRBV2|NA
TGTGCCAGCAGTGAGGGTAGGAAGGGGAAGAACACTGAAGCTTTCTTT
CASSEGRKGKNTEAFF
>TRBJ2-3|NA|TRBV2|NA
TGTGCCAGCAGTGAAGCACTCGGTGCTACGCAGTATTTT
CASSEALGATQYF
>TRBJ2-7|NA|TRBV6-5|NA
TGTGCCAGCAGTTACTCGCCGCGCTCCTACGAGCAGTACTTC
CASSYSPRSYEQYF
>TRBJ1-6|NA|TRBV27|NA
TGTGCCAGCAGTATTGATGGACGGACAAATAATTCACCCCTCCACTTT
CASSIDGRTNNSPLHF
>TRBJ2-3|NA|TRBV19|TRBD2
TGTGCCAGTACTAGCGGGGGGGTTAGCACAGATACGCAGTATTTT
CASTSGGVSTDTQYF
>TRBJ2-7|NA|TRBV30|NA
TGTGCCTGGGGACAGTTTGGAAACGAGCAGTACTTC
CAWGQFGNEQYF
>TRBJ2-2|NA|TRBV9|NA
TGTGCCAGCAGCGTAGTACGGGGGGAGCTGTTTTTT
CASSVVRGELFF
>TRBJ2-1|NA|TRBV15|NA
TGTGCCACCAGCAGGGCAGGGGACGGGCCTTACAATGAGCAGTTCTTC
CATSRAGDGPYNEQFF